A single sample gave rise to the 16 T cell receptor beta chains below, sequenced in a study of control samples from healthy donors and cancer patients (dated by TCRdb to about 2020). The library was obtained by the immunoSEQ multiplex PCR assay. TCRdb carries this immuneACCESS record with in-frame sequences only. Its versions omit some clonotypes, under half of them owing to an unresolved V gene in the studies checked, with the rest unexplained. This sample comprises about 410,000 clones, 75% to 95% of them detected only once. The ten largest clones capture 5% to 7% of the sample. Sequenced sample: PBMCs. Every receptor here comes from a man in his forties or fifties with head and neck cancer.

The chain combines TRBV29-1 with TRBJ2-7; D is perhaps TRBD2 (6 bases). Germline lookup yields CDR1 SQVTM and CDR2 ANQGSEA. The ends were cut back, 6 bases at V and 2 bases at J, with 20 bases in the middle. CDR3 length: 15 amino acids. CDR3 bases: TGCAGCGTGGTCGGAACGGGGCGGGATCCCTACGAGCAGTACTTC. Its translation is CSVVGTGRDPYEQYF.

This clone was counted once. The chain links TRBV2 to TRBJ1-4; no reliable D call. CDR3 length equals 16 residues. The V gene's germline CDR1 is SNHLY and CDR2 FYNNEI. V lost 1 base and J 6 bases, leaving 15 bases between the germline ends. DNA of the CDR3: TGTGCCAGCAGTGAAGTTGCGTGGAATGGGGATGAAAAACTGTTTTTT. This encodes CASSEVAWNGDEKLFF. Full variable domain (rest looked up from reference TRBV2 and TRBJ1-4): EPEVTQTPSHQVTQMGQEVILRCVPISNHLYFYWYRQILGQKVEFLVSFYNNEISEKSEIFDDQFSVERPDGSNFTLKIRSTKLEDSAMYFCASSEVAWNGDEKLFFGSGTQLSVL.

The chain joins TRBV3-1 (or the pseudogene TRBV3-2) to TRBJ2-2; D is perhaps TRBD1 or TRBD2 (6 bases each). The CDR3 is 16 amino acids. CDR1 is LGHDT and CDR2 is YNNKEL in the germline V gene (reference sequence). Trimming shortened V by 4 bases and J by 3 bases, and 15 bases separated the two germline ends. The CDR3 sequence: CASSRATGADTGELFF. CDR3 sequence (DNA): TGTGCCAGCAGCCGTGCGACGGGGGCCGACACCGGGGAGCTGTTTTTT.

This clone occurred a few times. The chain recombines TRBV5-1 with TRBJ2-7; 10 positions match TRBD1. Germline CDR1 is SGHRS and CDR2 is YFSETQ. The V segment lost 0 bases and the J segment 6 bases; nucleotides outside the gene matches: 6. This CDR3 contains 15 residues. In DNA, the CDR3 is TGCGCCAGCAGCTTGGCCCCGGGACAGGGGATCGAGCAGTACTTC. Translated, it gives CASSLAPGQGIEQYF.

CDR3 amino acids: CASSQLGVGGTEAFF. CDR3 bases: TGTGCCAGCAGTCAATTGGGGGTGGGAGGAACTGAAGCTTTCTTT. V gene TRBV6-6 combines with J gene TRBJ1-1; D might be TRBD1 (5 bases). The V gene lost 5 bases and the J gene lost 5 bases, with 18 bases spanning the gap. Per germline, CDR1 MNHNY and CDR2 SVGAGI (reference sequence). The CDR3 length is 15 residues.

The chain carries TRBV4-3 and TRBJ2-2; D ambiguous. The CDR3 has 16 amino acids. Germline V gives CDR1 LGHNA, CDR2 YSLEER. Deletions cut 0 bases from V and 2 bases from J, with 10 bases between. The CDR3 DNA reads TGCGCCAGCAGCCAAGAGGTCTCGATAAACACCGGGGAGCTGTTTTTT. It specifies CASSQEVSINTGELFF.

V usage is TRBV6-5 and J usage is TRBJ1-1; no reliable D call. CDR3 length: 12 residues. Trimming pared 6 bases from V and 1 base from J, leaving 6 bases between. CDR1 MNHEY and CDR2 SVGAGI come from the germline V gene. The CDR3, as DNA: TGTGCCAGCAGCCCCGGGAACACTGAAGCTTTCTTT. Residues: CASSPGNTEAFF.

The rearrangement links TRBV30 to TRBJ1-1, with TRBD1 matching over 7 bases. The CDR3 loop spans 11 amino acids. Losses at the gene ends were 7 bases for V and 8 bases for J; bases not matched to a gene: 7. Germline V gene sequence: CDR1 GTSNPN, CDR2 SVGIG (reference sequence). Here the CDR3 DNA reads TGTGCCTTGACAGGGCTGTCCGAAGCTTTCTTT. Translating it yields CALTGLSEAFF.

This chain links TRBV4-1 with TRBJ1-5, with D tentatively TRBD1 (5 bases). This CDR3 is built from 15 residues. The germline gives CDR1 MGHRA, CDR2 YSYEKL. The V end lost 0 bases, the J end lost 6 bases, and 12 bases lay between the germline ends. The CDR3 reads CASSQEGQGGQPQHF. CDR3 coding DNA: TGCGCCAGCAGCCAAGAGGGGCAGGGAGGTCAGCCCCAGCATTTT.

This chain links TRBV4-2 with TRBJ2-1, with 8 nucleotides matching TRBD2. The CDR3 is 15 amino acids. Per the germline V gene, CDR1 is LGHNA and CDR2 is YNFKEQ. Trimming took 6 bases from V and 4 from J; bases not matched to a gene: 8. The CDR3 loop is CASRNERGLYNEQFF. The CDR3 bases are TGTGCCAGCAGAAATGAGCGGGGGCTATACAATGAGCAGTTCTTC.

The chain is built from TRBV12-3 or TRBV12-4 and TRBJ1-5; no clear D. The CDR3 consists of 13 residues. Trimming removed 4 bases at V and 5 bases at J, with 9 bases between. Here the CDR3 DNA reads TGTGCCAGCAGTTCCGGCCTTGATCAGCCCCAGCATTTT. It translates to CASSSGLDQPQHF.

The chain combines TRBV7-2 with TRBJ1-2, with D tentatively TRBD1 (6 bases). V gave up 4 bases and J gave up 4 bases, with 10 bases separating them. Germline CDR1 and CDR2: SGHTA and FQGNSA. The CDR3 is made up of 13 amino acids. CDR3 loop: CASSYGQPYGYTF. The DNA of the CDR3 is TGTGCCAGCAGCTACGGACAGCCCTATGGCTACACCTTC.

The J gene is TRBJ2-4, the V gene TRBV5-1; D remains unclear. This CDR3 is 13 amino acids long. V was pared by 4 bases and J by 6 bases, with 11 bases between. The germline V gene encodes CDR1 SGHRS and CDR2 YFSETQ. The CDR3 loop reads CASSEGIINIQYF. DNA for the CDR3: TGCGCCAGCAGCGAAGGGATAATAAACATTCAGTACTTC.

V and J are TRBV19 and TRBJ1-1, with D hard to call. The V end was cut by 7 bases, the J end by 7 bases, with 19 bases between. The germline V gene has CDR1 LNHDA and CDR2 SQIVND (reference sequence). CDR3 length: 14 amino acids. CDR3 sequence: CASISERAGVEAFF. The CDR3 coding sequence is TGTGCCAGTATCTCTGAAAGGGCAGGCGTTGAAGCTTTCTTT.

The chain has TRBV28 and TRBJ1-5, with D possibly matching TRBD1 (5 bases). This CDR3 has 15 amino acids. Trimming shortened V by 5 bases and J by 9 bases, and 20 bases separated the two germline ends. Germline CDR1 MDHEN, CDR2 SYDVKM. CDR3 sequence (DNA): TGTGCCAGCAGTCCCCGGGGTGATGGGGCAAGGCCCCAGCATTTT. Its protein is CASSPRGDGARPQHF.

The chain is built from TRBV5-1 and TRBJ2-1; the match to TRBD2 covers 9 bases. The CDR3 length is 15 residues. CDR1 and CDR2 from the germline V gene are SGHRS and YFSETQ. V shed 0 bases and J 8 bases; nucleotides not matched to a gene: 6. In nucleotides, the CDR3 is TGCGCCAGCAGCTTGGCGACTAGCGGTTTGGATGAGCAGTTCTTC. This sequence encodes CASSLATSGLDEQFF.